This T cell receptor beta chain appears in the sequencing data of a study of Ad26.COV2.S vaccination and SARS-CoV-2 variants. Whole-study results and caveats: After vaccination, substantial breadth of spike-specific CD8+ and CD4+ responses was reported.

As concerns this clone: No antigen is known for it.

The CDR3 runs 15 residues. Germline assignment: CDR1 LNHDA and CDR2 SQIVND (reference sequence). Trimming took off 7 bases at V and 8 bases at J, with 20 bases between the two ends. Treatment described: around 19 received Ad26.COV2.S at low or high dose, single or two shots; roughly five received placebo; per-sample allocation not given. The investigators took samples on day 63 after the first vaccine or placebo injection. The shot given was an Ad26 vector that makes Wuhan-strain SARS-CoV-2 spike. Here immunoSEQ multiplex PCR was the method, and the copy in TCRdb shows in-frame clones only, minus some. The sample lists approximately 280,000 clones, 70% to 90% occurring once.

The sample consisted of peripheral blood, taken in a trial of Ad26.COV2.S vaccine versus placebo. The source of this sequence is a person between 18 and 65 years old who received the Ad26.COV2.S COVID-19 vaccine or a placebo. The gene calls are TRBV19 and TRBJ1-4, with a tentative D call TRBD1 (6 bases). The DNA of the CDR3 is TGTGCCAGTATCGGACAACGGGGGGCTGGGGAAAAACTGTTTTTT. Translated: CASIGQRGAGEKLFF.